A single sample is the source of the 20 T cell receptor beta chains below, sequenced in a study of cytomegalovirus exposure and HLA in healthy donors. The PCR was carried out with 60 Vbeta primers and 13 Jbeta primers. The table came from immunoSEQ multiplex PCR; TCRdb's copy has only in-frame clones and leaves some out. Among 160,000 or so clones listed, 80% were seen once. Sequencing used PBMCs. Receptors originate from a man between 25 and 39 years old in good health and CMV-seronegative.

The chain uses TRBV7-2 and TRBJ2-2; unclear D gene. CDR1 is SGHTA and CDR2 is FQGNSA in the germline V gene. The CDR3 is made up of 13 amino acids. V gave up 5 bases and J gave up 4 bases, with 8 bases separating them. CDR3 in amino acids: CASSITFTGELFF. CDR3 coding DNA: TGTGCCAGCAGCATTACTTTCACCGGGGAGCTGTTTTTT.

The V and J genes are TRBV5-4 and TRBJ1-2; D remains ambiguous. This CDR3 comprises 13 residues. Germline V lookup: CDR1 SGHNT, CDR2 YYREEE (reference sequence). V was clipped by 0 bases and J by 10 bases, with 13 bases between them. The CDR3 loop reads CASSLGGGKDYTF. The CDR3 coding sequence is TGTGCCAGCAGCTTGGGAGGAGGGAAGGACTACACCTTC.

The genes are TRBV7-8 and TRBJ2-2, with TRBD2 as a possible D gene (6 bases). The CDR3 is 16 amino acids. Trimming took 4 bases from V and 3 from J, leaving 15 bases between them. CDR1 and CDR2 from the germline V gene are SGHVS and FQNEAQ. Here the CDR3 reads CASSSPGGTYTGELFF. CDR3 bases: TGTGCCAGCAGCTCCCCTGGGGGGACGTACACCGGGGAGCTGTTTTTT.

V is TRBV7-9 and J is TRBJ2-7, with 7 positions matching TRBD1. CDR1 SEHNR and CDR2 FQNEAQ come from the germline V gene (reference sequence). Unmatched junction bases numbered 5, after V lost 1 base and J lost 2 bases. CDR3 length: 15 residues. The CDR3 is CASSLGDRFAYEQYF. CDR3 nucleotide sequence: TGTGCCAGCAGCTTAGGGGACAGATTCGCCTACGAGCAGTACTTC.

The V and J genes are TRBV19 and TRBJ2-7; 9 positions agree with TRBD2. The CDR3 spans 17 residues. The V gene's germline CDR1 is LNHDA and CDR2 SQIVND (reference sequence). Trimming cost V 5 bases and J 0 bases; bases outside gene matches: 11. CDR3 amino acids: CASSSGTRLAASYEQYF. CDR3 nucleotide sequence: TGTGCCAGTAGTTCGGGGACCCGACTAGCGGCCTCCTACGAGCAGTACTTC.

The genes are TRBV10-1 and TRBJ1-1; possible D gene TRBD1, 6 bases. Trimming cost V 5 bases and J 4 bases, with 17 bases left between them. Germline CDR1 WNHNN, CDR2 SYGVQD (reference sequence). The CDR3 runs 15 residues. The CDR3 nucleotides read TGCGCCAGCAGTCCGGGACACGAAGGGAGCACTGAAGCTTTCTTT. Translated: CASSPGHEGSTEAFF.

The chain joins TRBV2 to TRBJ2-1; D perhaps matches TRBD2 (6 bases). The germline gives CDR1 SNHLY, CDR2 FYNNEI. CDR3 length: 15 amino acids. Trimming took off 8 bases at V and 3 bases at J, with 17 bases between the two ends. CDR3 DNA: TGTGCCAGCGATTTACGAGGGAGGAACTACAATGAGCAGTTCTTC. Its translation is CASDLRGRNYNEQFF.

This clone was detected only a few times. The chain couples TRBV28 to TRBJ2-5; 13 bases map to TRBD2. The CDR3 totals 16 residues. The ends lost 6 bases at V and 5 bases at J; junction bases unmatched: 9. The germline CDR1 and CDR2 sequences are MDHEN and SYDVKM. CDR3 sequence: CASSPGLAGSGETQYF. Written as DNA, the CDR3 is TGTGCCAGCAGCCCGGGACTAGCGGGGTCTGGCGAGACCCAGTACTTC.

The chain joins TRBV29-1 to TRBJ2-2; a possible D gene is TRBD1 (5 bases). Trimming left V 2 bases short and J 7 bases short, with 20 bases between. The CDR3 is 16 residues long. The germline V gene has CDR1 SQVTM and CDR2 ANQGSEA. CDR3 residues: CSVERRVGEWSGELFF. For the CDR3, the DNA is TGCAGCGTTGAACGCAGGGTTGGAGAGTGGAGCGGGGAGCTGTTTTTT.

The J gene is TRBJ2-3, the V gene TRBV5-4, with D unresolved. The germline CDR1 and CDR2 sequences are SGHNT and YYREEE (reference sequence). Trimming stripped 1 base from V and 2 bases from J, with 2 bases between. CDR3 length equals 12 residues. The CDR3 nucleotides are TGTGCCAGCAGCTTGTACACAGATACGCAGTATTTT. Amino acids: CASSLYTDTQYF.

This chain uses TRBV9 with TRBJ2-7, with 7 positions matching TRBD1. This CDR3 is built from 14 residues. J lost 0 bases, V lost 2 bases, and 2 bases had no gene match. Per germline, CDR1 SGDLS and CDR2 YYNGEE. The chain's CDR3 is CASSVGTDSYEQYF. DNA of the CDR3: TGTGCCAGCAGCGTGGGGACAGACTCCTACGAGCAGTACTTC.

This clone came up once. The chain recombines TRBV18 with TRBJ2-3; 11 bases align to TRBD2. V lost 3 bases and J lost 4; bases outside the gene matches: 12. The CDR3 is 18 residues long. Germline-derived CDR1 and CDR2 are KGHSH and LQKENI. For the CDR3, the DNA is TGTGCCAGCTCACCTAATAGGACTAGCGGGCCATATGCAGATACGCAGTATTTT. The encoded protein is CASSPNRTSGPYADTQYF.

The chain has TRBV29-1 and TRBJ1-1; D is perhaps TRBD1 (5 bases). Germline V lookup: CDR1 SQVTM, CDR2 ANQGSEA. CDR3 length equals 14 residues. V lost 6 bases, J lost 4 bases, and 18 bases lay in between. CDR3 in DNA: TGCAGCGTCTGGGGAGGGGCCTTGGGCACTGAAGCTTTCTTT. Its translation: CSVWGGALGTEAFF.

V usage is TRBV28 and J usage is TRBJ2-1; the match to TRBD2 covers 15 bases. The CDR3 has 21 amino acids. J gave up 0 bases and V 2 bases, and 11 bases lay outside the gene matches. Germline CDR1 and CDR2: MDHEN and SYDVKM. The CDR3 region has the DNA TGTGCCAGCAGTTTACCCCGGACTAGCGGGAGGGCAAGGAGCTCCTACAATGAGCAGTTCTTC. As protein: CASSLPRTSGRARSSYNEQFF.

V usage is TRBV7-9 and J usage is TRBJ2-5, with a tentative D call TRBD1 (5 bases). CDR1 SEHNR and CDR2 FQNEAQ come from the germline V gene (reference sequence). With 1 base removed from V and 2 bases from J, the gap between germline ends came to 8 bases. This CDR3 has 14 residues. The CDR3 loop is CASSLVTVQETQYF. CDR3 nucleotide sequence: TGTGCCAGCAGCTTAGTGACAGTACAAGAGACCCAGTACTTC.

V gene TRBV7-3 combines with J gene TRBJ2-2; D is possibly TRBD2 (6 bases). This CDR3 contains 13 residues. V was cut by 6 bases and J by 6 bases, with 11 bases left in between. Germline V gives CDR1 SGHTA, CDR2 FQGTGA. This CDR3 is CASSRAGPGELFF. The DNA of the CDR3 is TGTGCCAGCAGTCGCGCGGGGCCCGGGGAGCTGTTTTTT.

This chain links TRBV7-9 with TRBJ2-5; 9 nucleotides line up with TRBD1. After removal of 1 base from V and 9 bases from J, the junction contained 6 bases not matched to a gene. The CDR3 has 14 residues. Germline V gives CDR1 SEHNR, CDR2 FQNEAQ (reference sequence). CDR3 protein: CASSLEGQGVSQYF. The CDR3 bases are TGTGCCAGCAGCTTAGAGGGACAGGGAGTGTCCCAGTACTTC.

The chain links TRBV6-1 to TRBJ1-1, with unresolved D. Per germline, CDR1 MNHNS and CDR2 SASEGT. V lost 6 bases and J 1 base, leaving 9 bases between the germline ends. CDR3 length equals 13 residues. The CDR3 sequence: CASRPTENTEAFF. The CDR3 DNA reads TGTGCCAGCAGGCCTACAGAGAACACTGAAGCTTTCTTT.

The chain carries TRBV11-2 and TRBJ2-3, with 10 bases fitting TRBD2. Trimming took 2 bases from V and 1 from J; bases not matched to a gene: 6. Germline-derived CDR1 and CDR2 are SGHAT and FQNNGV. The length of the CDR3 is 17 residues. CDR3 bases: TGTGCCAGCAGCTTAAGCGGGAGGGAGTCAGGCACAGATACGCAGTATTTT. Residues: CASSLSGRESGTDTQYF.

Details on this clone: An end of the junction does not agree with germline; a read error may underlie this. The chain employs TRBV7-9 and TRBJ2-7; D not resolved. This CDR3 has 12 residues. Germline V gives CDR1 SEHNR, CDR2 FQNEAQ (reference sequence). The CDR3 DNA is TGTTCCAGCAGCCGAGGTTCCTACGAGCAGTACTTC. Its translation: CSSSRGSYEQYF.